These 5 T cell receptor beta chains were sequenced from one sample in a study of T cells in Graves' hyperthyroidism and ophthalmopathy. Regions amplified from RNA transcripts were the TCR beta CDR3 regions. A set of HTBI primers served as the primers for a first-round RT-PCR of the TCR CDR3. TCRdb fed the multiplex PCR reads into MiXCR, producing one record per CDR3 protein. Found here are about 400,000 distinct CDR3 sequences, about 16% of them singletons; the top ten hold approximately 32%. The specimen sequenced was blood. The receptor set was obtained from a woman in her twenties or thirties with Graves' hyperthyroidism.

This clonotype was counted once. The chain uses TRBV4-1 and TRBJ2-7, with TRBD1 matching over 8 bases. The CDR3 is made up of 16 amino acids. Germline CDR1 is MGHRA and CDR2 is YSYEKL. The V segment lost 0 bases and the J segment 0 bases; nucleotides outside the gene matches: 4. The CDR3 spells CASSQEQTGASYEQYF. Here the CDR3 DNA reads TGCGCCAGCAGCCAAGAACAGACAGGGGCCTCCTACGAGCAGTACTTC.

This clonotype was counted at least ten times. This chain links TRBV29-1 with TRBJ1-1; perhaps TRBD1 as D (6 bases). CDR3 length: 14 amino acids. Germline V gene data show CDR1 as SQVTM and CDR2 as ANQGSEA. The germline V and J ends were trimmed by 4 bases and 4 bases, with 16 bases remaining between them. CDR3 sequence reads: CSVADRTLSTEAFF. The DNA of the CDR3 is TGCAGCGTTGCCGACAGGACCTTGAGCACTGAAGCTTTCTTT.

This clonotype was seen ten or more times. This CDR3 reads CASSASGRRTDTQYF. In nucleotides, the CDR3 is TGTGCCAGCAGCGCTAGCGGGAGAAGGACAGATACGCAGTATTTT. The V call is TRBV7-2, the J call TRBJ2-3, with 10 bases that match TRBD2. This CDR3 contains 15 residues. The ends lost 5 bases at V and 3 bases at J; junction bases unmatched: 5. The V gene's germline CDR1 is SGHTA and CDR2 FQGNSA.

The rearrangement links TRBV20-1 to TRBJ2-1; the D gene is possibly TRBD1 (5 bases). Trimming shortened V by 3 bases and J by 7 bases, and 16 bases separated the two germline ends. CDR1 and CDR2 from the germline V gene are DFQATT and SNEGSKA (reference sequence). The CDR3 sequence is 14 residues long. The CDR3 DNA sequence: TGCAGTGCTAGGAGACAGTCGTACAGGAATGAGCAGTTCTTC. It encodes CSARRQSYRNEQFF.

In its sample, this clonotype was seen many times. The chain joins TRBV2 to TRBJ1-5, with unresolved D. Germline CDR1 SNHLY, CDR2 FYNNEI. The V and J ends lost 4 bases and 2 bases respectively, with 12 bases between them. This CDR3 is 15 amino acids long. In DNA form, the CDR3 reads TGTGCCAGCAGTGGGCAACTTGGAGGCAATCAGCCCCAGCATTTT. It yields the protein CASSGQLGGNQPQHF.